A single T cell receptor beta chain is shown here with its context. The antigen is undetermined. This entry comes from a study of T cells in localized non-small cell lung cancer. General study findings and limits: Clonality of T cells reached its maximum in uninvolved adjacent lung, surpassing tumor.

Assay used: immunoSEQ multiplex PCR; TCRdb lists only in-frame clones, some missing. The data show some 13,000 clones, with around 83% seen just once and approximately 52% held by the top ten. The V segment lost 5 bases and the J segment 5 bases; nucleotides outside the gene matches: 11. The CDR3 covers 15 residues. Germline CDR1 SGHAT, CDR2 FQNNGV. The chain joins TRBV11-2 to TRBJ1-2, with 7 bases fitting TRBD1. The specimen comprised peripheral blood, sampled before any cancer treatment. This receptor was identified in a male donor aged 60 or over with stage III lung adenocarcinoma. The CDR3 loop is CASSPLRGGKYGYTF. The DNA of the CDR3 is TGTGCCAGCAGCCCCTTACGAGGGGGCAAGTATGGCTACACCTTC.